These 17 T cell receptor beta chains share one sample of origin, sequenced in a study of shared clonotypes between healthy human individuals (dated by TCRdb to 2019 to 2021). Library method: the immunoSEQ multiplex PCR assay. As stored in TCRdb, this immuneACCESS dataset retains in-frame rearrangements with V and J assigned. A fraction of the clones does not appear; measured against another copy, unresolved V genes explain less than half of the discrepancy, and the remainder lacks a known reason. In all, the sample holds 2 million or so clones, and 85% to 95% of those were seen once. The ten biggest clones cover 0.13% of the sample. Sequenced: naive CD4+ T cells sorted from blood. The sample's cell subset or site, from its label and the paper: CD45RA+ positively selected. Receptor source: a man aged 18 to 30 in good health.

The chain combines TRBV4-3 with TRBJ2-1; the D gene is possibly TRBD2 (6 bases). The CDR3 runs to 17 residues. The germline V gene has CDR1 LGHNA and CDR2 YSLEER. Trimming cost V 0 bases and J 0 bases, with 12 bases left between them. CDR3 nucleotide sequence: TGCGCCAGCAGCCAAGACGTTGCGGGACTCTCCTACAATGAGCAGTTCTTC. This encodes CASSQDVAGLSYNEQFF.

This chain connects TRBV19 to TRBJ1-1, with D hard to call. From germline, CDR1 is LNHDA and CDR2 SQIVND (reference sequence). The V end lost 7 bases, the J end lost 2 bases, and 17 bases lay between the germline ends. CDR3 size: 15 residues. CDR3 sequence: CASKMGPEGNTEAFF. In nucleotides, the CDR3 is TGTGCCAGTAAAATGGGTCCCGAAGGTAACACTGAAGCTTTCTTT.

In the case of this clone: The sample has other DNA sequences that encode this CDR3 too. J is TRBJ1-2 and V is TRBV5-1; the D is unclear. This CDR3 has 13 amino acids. CDR1 is SGHRS, CDR2 YFSETQ, per germline. V lost 5 bases to trimming and J lost 4 bases, with 12 bases between them. CDR3 residues: CASSLDGTYGYTF. The DNA for the CDR3 is TGCGCCAGCAGTCTGGACGGAACCTATGGCTACACCTTC.

This chain uses TRBV7-9 with TRBJ2-1, with TRBD2 matching over 14 bases. The CDR3 loop spans 18 amino acids. CDR1 and CDR2 (germline): SEHNR, FQNEAQ (reference sequence). With 5 bases clipped from V and 1 base from J, the junction kept 7 bases outside the gene matches. The CDR3 region is CASSRGLAGGPSYNEQFF. The CDR3 bases are TGTGCCAGCAGCCGAGGACTAGCGGGAGGCCCGTCCTACAATGAGCAGTTCTTC.

The CDR3 reads CASSYSIQGYGYTF. CDR3 coding DNA: TGTGCCAGCAGTTACTCGATTCAGGGGTATGGCTACACCTTC. V usage is TRBV6-5 and J usage is TRBJ1-2, with D maybe TRBD1 (6 bases). Trimming cost V 0 bases and J 5 bases, with 10 bases left between them. The CDR3 has 14 residues. CDR1 and CDR2 (germline): MNHEY, SVGAGI.

The V call is TRBV5-6, the J call TRBJ2-7, with 7 nucleotides matching TRBD2. Trimming cost V 1 base and J 2 bases; bases outside gene matches: 9. This CDR3 is 16 amino acids long. Per germline, CDR1 SGHDT and CDR2 YYEEEE. CDR3 loop: CASSLKRGPPPYEQYF. CDR3 DNA sequence: TGTGCCAGCAGCTTGAAGCGGGGACCACCCCCCTACGAGCAGTACTTC.

The rearrangement links TRBV30 to TRBJ1-6; no definite D call. V lost 3 bases, J lost 7 bases, and 10 bases lay in between. The CDR3 spans 13 residues. Looked up from germline, CDR1 is GTSNPN and CDR2 is SVGIG (reference sequence). CDR3: CAWRFRENSPLHF. As DNA, the CDR3 is TGTGCCTGGAGGTTTAGGGAAAATTCACCCCTCCACTTT.

V gene TRBV7-2 combines with J gene TRBJ1-2; 8 nucleotides match TRBD1. The CDR3 totals 16 residues. Germline V gene sequence: CDR1 SGHTA, CDR2 FQGNSA. V lost 4 bases and J lost 5; bases outside the gene matches: 12. CDR3 in amino acids: CASSSWTGMSDYGYTF. CDR3 DNA sequence: TGTGCCAGCAGCTCTTGGACAGGGATGAGTGATTATGGCTACACCTTC.

The chain is built from TRBV18 and TRBJ1-5; no firm D call. V dropped 6 bases and J dropped 6 bases, with 15 bases sitting between them. The CDR3 runs 14 residues. From germline, CDR1 is KGHSH and CDR2 LQKENI. DNA for the CDR3: TGTGCCAGCTCCCTTGACGCAATGGGTCAGCCCCAGCATTTT. Residues: CASSLDAMGQPQHF.

Comments on this clone: The same CDR3 also results from other DNA sequences found in this sample. This chain uses TRBV30 with TRBJ2-7; no firm D call. V lost 0 bases, J lost 3 bases, and 6 bases lay in between. CDR3 size: 12 residues. Per the germline V gene, CDR1 is GTSNPN and CDR2 is SVGIG (reference sequence). The CDR3, as DNA: TGTGCCTGGAGTGTACGCGGCTACGAGCAGTACTTC. This codes for CAWSVRGYEQYF.

V and J are TRBV18 and TRBJ1-4; D possibly corresponds to TRBD1 (5 bases). Germline CDR1 reads KGHSH; CDR2 reads LQKENI. V lost 2 bases, J lost 4 bases, and 11 bases lay in between. This CDR3 is 15 amino acids long. DNA of the CDR3: TGTGCCAGCTCACCAACCTCAGGGATTAATGAAAAACTGTTTTTT. This gives the protein CASSPTSGINEKLFF.

The chain links TRBV29-1 to TRBJ1-1; D is undetermined. Trimming removed 4 bases from V and 4 bases from J, with 7 bases in between. Per the germline V gene, CDR1 is SQVTM and CDR2 is ANQGSEA. The CDR3 covers 11 residues. The CDR3 loop reads CSVATGTEAFF. The CDR3 DNA reads as TGCAGCGTTGCCACGGGCACTGAAGCTTTCTTT.

This chain links TRBV5-1 with TRBJ1-6, with unresolved D. In germline, CDR1 is SGHRS, CDR2 YFSETQ. V lost 3 bases and J lost 2, with 9 bases in between. The CDR3 loop spans 15 amino acids. CDR3 sequence: CASSSSPAYNSPLHF. The DNA for the CDR3 is TGCGCCAGCAGCTCCTCCCCGGCCTATAATTCACCCCTCCACTTT.

V usage is TRBV7-2 and J usage is TRBJ1-6; 7 bases fit TRBD1. The length of the CDR3 is 14 residues. V trimming: 3 bases; J trimming: 7 bases; junction bases outside the gene matches: 3. CDR1 and CDR2 from the germline V gene are SGHTA and FQGNSA. The CDR3 region has the DNA TGTGCCAGCAGCTTTTCACAGGGGAATTCACCCCTCCACTTT. It encodes CASSFSQGNSPLHF.

The rearrangement joins TRBV5-4 to TRBJ2-1; 8 nucleotides agree with TRBD2. With 5 bases clipped from V and 4 bases from J, the junction kept 5 bases outside the gene matches. Germline CDR1 is SGHNT and CDR2 is YYREEE (reference sequence). CDR3 size: 14 residues. CDR3 region: CASRARGGYNEQFF. The CDR3 coding sequence is TGTGCCAGCAGGGCCCGGGGGGGGTACAATGAGCAGTTCTTC.

The V and J genes are TRBV30 and TRBJ2-4, with a weak D call TRBD1 (5 bases). The germline V gene encodes CDR1 GTSNPN and CDR2 SVGIG (reference sequence). The CDR3 runs 15 residues. The V gene lost 0 bases and the J gene lost 1 base, with 10 bases spanning the gap. CDR3 sequence reads: CAWSVLKGAKNIQYF. CDR3 sequence (DNA): TGTGCCTGGAGTGTACTAAAGGGGGCCAAAAACATTCAGTACTTC.

V gene TRBV4-1 combines with J gene TRBJ2-7, with D possibly being TRBD1 (6 bases). V was cut by 0 bases and J by 2 bases, with 17 bases left in between. The CDR3 is made up of 17 amino acids. Germline V gene sequence: CDR1 MGHRA, CDR2 YSYEKL. The CDR3 is CASSQDRRTGRTYEQYF. DNA for the CDR3: TGCGCCAGCAGCCAAGATAGGAGAACAGGGCGCACCTACGAGCAGTACTTC.